Below are 5 T cell receptor beta chains sequenced from a single sample in a study of type 1 regulatory T cells. TCRdb redid the calling of the reads with MiXCR, one entry per CDR3 protein. Among about 59,000 distinct CDR3 sequences listed, 62% were seen once. Their recognized antigens are unknown. Sequencing was carried out using cultured non-Tr1 T cells, either the whole culture or a sorted T cell fraction (not recorded which). The receptors here all came from a human donor in good health.

The chain employs TRBV6-6 and TRBJ2-7, with D perhaps matching TRBD1 (6 bases). This CDR3 has 13 residues. Trimming shortened V by 6 bases and J by 2 bases, and 11 bases separated the two germline ends. Germline V lookup: CDR1 MNHNY, CDR2 SVGAGI (reference sequence). This CDR3 is CASRPGQAYEQYF. Here the CDR3 DNA reads TGTGCCAGCAGGCCGGGACAAGCCTACGAGCAGTACTTC.

The chain combines TRBV20-1 with TRBJ2-5; unclear D gene. Germline V lookup: CDR1 DFQATT, CDR2 SNEGSKA (reference sequence). Trimming removed 3 bases from V and 4 bases from J, with 12 bases in between. This CDR3 is 13 amino acids long. CDR3 sequence: CSASMGAGETQYF. CDR3 nucleotides: TGCAGTGCTAGTATGGGCGCAGGAGAGACCCAGTACTTC.

This rearrangement joins TRBV5-1 to TRBJ2-1, with D tentatively TRBD2 (6 bases). The CDR3 is made up of 15 amino acids. The germline V gene encodes CDR1 SGHRS and CDR2 YFSETQ. Trimming took 2 bases from V and 2 from J, leaving 11 bases between them. The CDR3 sequence: CASSLGGSTYNEQFF. The CDR3 nucleotides read TGCGCCAGCAGCTTAGGAGGGTCGACCTACAATGAGCAGTTCTTC.

The J gene is TRBJ2-1, the V gene TRBV20-1; TRBD2 matches at 14 bases. J lost 5 bases, V lost 0 bases, and 9 bases had no gene match. Germline assignment: CDR1 DFQATT and CDR2 SNEGSKA (reference sequence). This CDR3 is 18 amino acids long. The CDR3 is CSARDLPKTSGRDNEQFF. CDR3 nucleotide sequence: TGCAGTGCTAGAGATCTACCAAAGACTAGCGGGAGGGACAATGAGCAGTTCTTC.

This clonotype has a single count. It is likely a read error, because the conserved phenylalanine at the end of the CDR3 is missing. The DNA is left out, because the CDR3 cannot be placed on it with certainty; the CDR3 is given as TCRdb lists it. The chain uses TRBV23-1 and TRBJ2-3; TRBD1, as called in the table, went unchecked against the DNA. TRBV23-1 is given ORF status, its function remaining uncertain. The CDR3 spans 11 amino acids, including both terminal residues. CDR3 region: CASSPSSGQPS.